One sample yielded the 31 T cell receptor beta chains listed below, sequenced in a study of T cells after yellow fever vaccination. One entry per CDR3 protein results from TCRdb running MiXCR on the 5' RACE reads. The data show a few hundred thousand distinct CDR3 sequences, about 17% seen once. The sample consisted of PBMCs, taken less than 6 days after the first yellow fever vaccination. These receptor sequences come from a man between 18 and 29 years old who received the YFV17D yellow fever vaccine.

In its sample, this clonotype was seen a few times. This chain connects TRBV6-5 to TRBJ2-2; D tentatively fits TRBD1 or TRBD2 (5 bases each). The CDR3 loop spans 17 amino acids. Per germline, CDR1 MNHEY and CDR2 SVGAGI. V was shortened by 2 bases and J by 0 bases, with 13 bases between the two germline ends. DNA of the CDR3: TGTGCCAGCAGTTACAAAAACGGGGCTTCGAACACCGGGGAGCTGTTTTTT. This gives the protein CASSYKNGASNTGELFF.

The chain combines TRBV10-3 with TRBJ2-1; D is unresolved. The length of the CDR3 is 12 residues. Trimming cost V 4 bases and J 6 bases, with 7 bases left between them. Germline assignment: CDR1 ENHRY and CDR2 SYGVKD. The CDR3 here is CAISGSGNEQFF. The DNA of the CDR3 is TGTGCCATCAGTGGTTCTGGCAATGAGCAGTTCTTC.

The chain has TRBV9 and TRBJ1-6, with TRBD1 matching over 7 bases. The trim removed 0 bases at V and 8 bases at J, leaving 5 bases unmatched. This CDR3 contains 15 residues. Germline V gene lookup returns CDR1 SGDLS and CDR2 YYNGEE. CDR3 nucleotides: TGTGCCAGCAGCGTAGGGGGGACAGACTATTCACCCCTCCACTTT. It is translated as CASSVGGTDYSPLHF.

This clonotype was picked up many times. The chain uses TRBV4-1 and TRBJ2-2; no clear D. In germline, CDR1 is MGHRA, CDR2 YSYEKL. The germline V and J ends were trimmed by 2 bases and 5 bases, with 6 bases remaining between them. There are 13 residues in the CDR3. CDR3: CASSQTLTGELFF. Here the CDR3 DNA reads TGCGCCAGCAGCCAAACATTAACCGGGGAGCTGTTTTTT.

This clonotype was seen a handful of times. This chain joins TRBV20-1 and TRBJ2-3; D is undetermined. The CDR3 loop spans 13 amino acids. CDR1 and CDR2 from the germline V gene are DFQATT and SNEGSKA (reference sequence). V was pared by 7 bases and J by 1 base, with 12 bases between. The CDR3 nucleotides are TGCAGTGGGATTTCTGGGGGCACAGATACGCAGTATTTT. Translating it yields CSGISGGTDTQYF.

CDR3 loop: CARMGRNYNQPQHF. In DNA form, the CDR3 reads TGTGCCAGAATGGGACGGAATTACAATCAGCCCCAGCATTTT. The V and J genes are TRBV30 and TRBJ1-5, with D possibly TRBD1 on 5 matching bases. Germline CDR1 reads GTSNPN; CDR2 reads SVGIG (reference sequence). This CDR3 region has 14 residues. Trimming took 8 bases from V and 3 from J, leaving 17 bases between them.

CDR3 in amino acids: CASSPGQGGGNTIYF. In nucleotides, the CDR3 is TGTGCCAGCAGTCCGGGACAGGGTGGAGGAAACACCATATATTTT. This chain uses TRBV6-1 with TRBJ1-3; 9 positions agree with TRBD1. The CDR3 has 15 residues. Germline CDR1 is MNHNS and CDR2 is SASEGT. The V and J ends lost 5 bases and 4 bases, in that order; junction bases with no gene match: 6.

The CDR3 coding sequence is TGCGCCAGCAGCCCGGTCCGGACGGTCACAGATACGCAGTATTTT. This translates into CASSPVRTVTDTQYF. The rearrangement links TRBV5-1 to TRBJ2-3; no clear D. The V end was cut by 4 bases, the J end by 2 bases, with 14 bases between. This CDR3 has 15 residues. Germline V gene data show CDR1 as SGHRS and CDR2 as YFSETQ. The full variable domain, in which reference TRBV5-1 and TRBJ2-3 provide the parts outside the CDR3, is KAGVTQTPRYLIKTRGQQVTLSCSPISGHRSVSWYQQTPGQGLQFLFEYFSETQRNKGNFPGRFSGRQFSNSRSEMNVSTLELGDSALYLCASSPVRTVTDTQYFGPGTRLTVL.

This sequence joins TRBV19 and TRBJ1-1; tentatively, D is TRBD1 (5 bases). With 7 bases removed from V and 4 bases from J, the gap between germline ends came to 13 bases. In germline, CDR1 is LNHDA, CDR2 SQIVND (reference sequence). The CDR3 sequence is 13 residues long. This CDR3 reads CASKQDGVTEAFF. In DNA, the CDR3 is TGTGCCAGTAAACAGGACGGGGTCACTGAAGCTTTCTTT.

The chain combines TRBV6-1 with TRBJ1-1; a possible D gene is TRBD1 (5 bases). The V end lost 8 bases, the J end lost 4 bases, and 20 bases lay between the germline ends. CDR1 and CDR2 (germline): MNHNS, SASEGT. The CDR3 has 15 amino acids. The CDR3 DNA reads as TGTGCCAGCCGACGGATATCACCCGGGGGCACTGAAGCTTTCTTT. Translated: CASRRISPGGTEAFF.

This sequence joins TRBV12-5 and TRBJ2-1, with D possibly called TRBD1 or TRBD2 (6 bases each). Germline V lookup: CDR1 LGHNT, CDR2 FRNRAP. This CDR3 is built from 17 residues. V was shortened by 7 bases and J by 6 bases, with 25 bases between the two germline ends. Written as DNA, the CDR3 is TGTGCTAGTGCCCCCCAAAACGCCCGACTAGGGGGCAATGAGCAGTTCTTC. It specifies CASAPQNARLGGNEQFF.

This chain uses TRBV9 with TRBJ2-1; TRBD2 matches 16 bases. V trimming: 4 bases; J trimming: 4 bases; junction bases outside the gene matches: 5. The CDR3 covers 17 residues. The germline gives CDR1 SGDLS, CDR2 YYNGEE. CDR3 bases: TGTGCCAGCAGCCCTGGGACTAGCGGGGGGGATTACAATGAGCAGTTCTTC. This gives the protein CASSPGTSGGDYNEQFF.

This clonotype was seen at least ten times. The chain combines TRBV12-3 or TRBV12-4 with TRBJ2-1, with 8 bases that match TRBD1. CDR3 length equals 15 residues. V dropped 6 bases and J dropped 8; count of bases not matched to a gene: 12. Written as DNA, the CDR3 is TGTGCCAGCAGACCATCAGGGGGCAGTAGAGATGAGCAGTTCTTC. This encodes CASRPSGGSRDEQFF.

V usage is TRBV5-5 and J usage is TRBJ2-7; possible D gene TRBD2, 5 bases. The CDR3 totals 14 residues. Trimming pared 4 bases from V and 2 bases from J, leaving 13 bases between. Per the germline V gene, CDR1 is SGHKS and CDR2 is YYEKEE (reference sequence). CDR3 in DNA: TGTGCCAGCAGCGTAGGACTGATTCCCTACGAGCAGTACGTC. It yields the protein CASSVGLIPYEQYV.

The CDR3 is CASSLVENYNEQFF. Here the CDR3 DNA reads TGTGCCAGCAGCTTAGTCGAGAACTACAATGAGCAGTTCTTC. The gene calls are TRBV7-9 and TRBJ2-1; D remains unclear. Germline CDR1 and CDR2: SEHNR and FQNEAQ (reference sequence). V dropped 1 base and J dropped 3 bases, with 7 bases sitting between them. This CDR3 contains 14 residues.

This clonotype has a handful of counts. The V gene is TRBV12-3 or TRBV12-4, the J gene TRBJ2-7, with a possible D match to TRBD1 (6 bases). This CDR3 has 13 residues. V lost 6 bases and J 7 bases, leaving 16 bases between the germline ends. The CDR3 loop reads CASSPTGPGEQYV. The CDR3 DNA sequence: TGTGCCAGCAGCCCTACAGGGCCGGGGGAGCAGTACGTC.

The genes are TRBV7-9 and TRBJ1-1; possible D gene TRBD1, 5 bases. V shed 5 bases and J shed 11 bases, with 21 bases lying between them. The germline CDR1 and CDR2 sequences are SEHNR and FQNEAQ (reference sequence). This CDR3 has 14 amino acids. CDR3 sequence: CASSLGLRVGNAFF. The CDR3 DNA reads as TGTGCCAGCAGCCTTGGCCTCAGGGTGGGAAATGCTTTCTTT.

This chain links TRBV3-1 with TRBJ2-6, with TRBD2 as a possible D gene (5 bases). The length of the CDR3 is 16 residues. Trimming shortened V by 5 bases and J by 0 bases, and 11 bases separated the two germline ends. Germline CDR1 is LGHDT and CDR2 is YNNKEL (reference sequence). CDR3 sequence: CASSDIDYSGANVLTF. In DNA, the CDR3 is TGTGCCAGCAGCGATATCGACTACTCTGGGGCCAACGTCCTGACTTTC.

The V and J genes are TRBV6-1 and TRBJ2-2; the match to TRBD2 covers 8 bases. This CDR3 has 17 residues. With V trimmed by 7 bases and J by 0 bases, 10 bases remained unmatched. Germline-derived CDR1 and CDR2 are MNHNS and SASEGT. The CDR3 region is CASIVEAGVANTGELFF. CDR3 in DNA: TGTGCCAGCATTGTGGAAGCGGGGGTAGCGAACACCGGGGAGCTGTTTTTT.

This clonotype was counted a few times. The chain employs TRBV7-9 and TRBJ1-4, with 9 bases matching TRBD1. The J segment lost 5 bases and the V segment lost 5 bases, leaving 6 bases of the junction unmatched. Germline V gene sequence: CDR1 SEHNR, CDR2 FQNEAQ (reference sequence). The CDR3 spans 15 residues. CDR3 in amino acids: CASSTMTGGNEKLFF. In DNA form, the CDR3 reads TGTGCCAGCAGCACGATGACAGGGGGAAATGAAAAACTGTTTTTT.

This clonotype has a count of ten or more. The chain recombines TRBV7-2 with TRBJ2-5; TRBD2 matches at 10 bases. This CDR3 has 14 residues. Germline CDR1 reads SGHTA; CDR2 reads FQGNSA. The trim removed 5 bases at V and 8 bases at J, leaving 8 bases unmatched. The CDR3 sequence is CASSPGLAVITQYF. The CDR3 DNA sequence: TGTGCCAGCAGCCCTGGACTAGCGGTTATTACCCAGTACTTC. The whole variable domain, filled in from reference TRBV7-2 and TRBJ2-5, reads GAGVSQSPSNKVTEKGKDVELRCDPISGHTALYWYRQSLGQGLEFLIYFQGNSAPDKSGLPSDRFSAERTGGSVSTLTIQRTQQEDSAVYLCASSPGLAVITQYFGPGTRLLVL.

This clonotype was seen repeatedly, ten times or more. The rearrangement uses TRBV7-2 and TRBJ1-2; D is unclear. The V end lost 1 base, the J end lost 3 bases, and 9 bases lay between the germline ends. The CDR3 consists of 14 residues. Germline V gives CDR1 SGHTA, CDR2 FQGNSA. This chain's CDR3 is CASSLDTVDYGYTF. The CDR3 coding sequence is TGTGCCAGCAGCTTAGATACGGTAGACTATGGCTACACCTTC.

This clonotype has just a few counts. The chain links TRBV5-1 to TRBJ2-7, with TRBD1 identical over 7 bases. In germline, CDR1 is SGHRS, CDR2 YFSETQ. The length of the CDR3 is 15 residues. With 7 bases clipped from V and 2 bases from J, the junction kept 12 bases outside the gene matches. CDR3 loop: CASYPTGMVPYEQYV. CDR3 in DNA: TGCGCCAGCTATCCGACAGGGATGGTACCCTACGAGCAGTACGTC.

This clonotype was picked up a small number of times. The genes are TRBV20-1 and TRBJ2-1; D possibly uses TRBD1 or TRBD2 (6 bases each). The CDR3 runs to 15 residues. Germline V gene lookup returns CDR1 DFQATT and CDR2 SNEGSKA (reference sequence). Between the trimmed V and J ends, which lost 0 bases and 7 bases, there was a span of 16 bases. CDR3 nucleotides: TGCAGTGCTAGAGACAAGACAGGTGGAGGGAATGAGCAGTTCTTC. As protein: CSARDKTGGGNEQFF.

V is TRBV27 and J is TRBJ1-2; D remains ambiguous. The CDR3 spans 13 residues. V was cut by 6 bases and J by 1 base, with 9 bases left in between. Germline loops: CDR1 MNHEY, CDR2 SMNVEV (reference sequence). CDR3 coding DNA: TGTGCCAGCAGGGGCGACGGTAACTATGGCTACACCTTC. Protein sequence: CASRGDGNYGYTF.

CDR3 residues: CASSSSAQGTYEQYV. CDR3 nucleotide sequence: TGTGCCAGCAGTTCCTCCGCGCAGGGGACCTACGAGCAGTACGTC. The gene calls are TRBV27 and TRBJ2-7; TRBD1 might be the D (6 bases). There are 15 residues in the CDR3. Germline V gene data show CDR1 as MNHEY and CDR2 as SMNVEV (reference sequence). V was shortened by 4 bases and J by 2 bases, with 15 bases between the two germline ends.

V and J are TRBV5-1 and TRBJ2-7, with 8 nucleotides matching TRBD1. Germline-derived CDR1 and CDR2 are SGHRS and YFSETQ. The CDR3 length is 14 residues. Trimming cost V 4 bases and J 3 bases; bases outside gene matches: 6. The CDR3: CASSHGTGFYEQYF. Written as DNA, the CDR3 is TGCGCCAGCAGCCACGGGACAGGCTTCTACGAGCAGTACTTC.

This sequence joins TRBV6-2 or TRBV6-3 and TRBJ2-1; no definite D call. The germline V gene has CDR1 MNHEY and CDR2 SVGEGT. The CDR3 length is 13 residues. Trimming removed 6 bases from V and 5 bases from J, with 11 bases in between. The CDR3 is CASSWLLNNEQFF. CDR3 coding DNA: TGTGCCAGCAGCTGGCTGCTGAACAATGAGCAGTTCTTC.

V and J are TRBV5-6 and TRBJ1-6; D unclear. Germline V gene sequence: CDR1 SGHDT, CDR2 YYEEEE. The CDR3 sequence is 17 residues long. Trimming took off 1 base at V and 0 bases at J, with 11 bases between the two ends. CDR3 bases: TGTGCCAGCAGCTTGTTCGGGATGAGCTCCTATAATTCACCCCTCCACTTT. Translation gives CASSLFGMSSYNSPLHF.

In its sample, this clonotype was seen a few times. The chain employs TRBV9 and TRBJ1-3, with no clear D. The CDR3 covers 17 residues. Germline-derived CDR1 and CDR2 are SGDLS and YYNGEE. V was clipped by 0 bases and J by 0 bases, with 13 bases between them. The CDR3 bases are TGTGCCAGCAGCGTAGACCCTCGGGAAAACTCTGGAAACACCATATATTTT. This gives the protein CASSVDPRENSGNTIYF. Variable domain in full (rest from reference TRBV9 and TRBJ1-3): DSGVTQTPKHLITATGQRVTLRCSPRSGDLSVYWYQQSLDQGLQFLIQYYNGEERAKGNILERFSAQQFPDLHSELNLSSLELGDSALYFCASSVDPRENSGNTIYFGEGSWLTVV.

This clonotype was seen only a few times. This rearrangement joins TRBV10-2 to TRBJ2-3; a possible D gene is TRBD2 (7 bases). This CDR3 has 15 amino acids. CDR1 and CDR2 from the germline V gene are WSHSY and SAAADI. Trimming took off 7 bases at V and 0 bases at J, with 14 bases between the two ends. CDR3 amino acids: CASNWGGASTDTQYF. The CDR3 DNA is TGCGCCAGCAACTGGGGGGGGGCCAGCACAGATACGCAGTATTTT.